This T cell receptor beta chain was recorded in a study of OX40 agonist ivuxolimab in advanced cancers. Study-level background: Patients were dosed intravenously with ivuxolimab at 0.01 to 10 mg/kg every 2 weeks. Findings and caveats of the study: Partly responding patients at 0.1-3.0 mg/kg showed some of the smallest clonal expansion.

TCRdb's copy holds only in-frame clones and misses some; the assay was immunoSEQ multiplex PCR. The data contain around 70,000 clones, approximately 80% of them singletons. The CDR3 is 13 amino acids. Germline lookup yields CDR1 MNHNY and CDR2 SVGAGI (reference sequence). Trimming stripped 11 bases from V and 5 bases from J, with 19 bases between. On this clone: Its antigen is still unknown.

This clonotype originated in an adult with an advanced solid tumor such as melanoma, head and neck, liver or kidney cancer. The sequencing here drew on CD4+ or CD8+ T cells sorted from blood, taken in a trial of the OX40 agonist ivuxolimab. This sequence joins TRBV6-6 and TRBJ2-7; tentative D call: TRBD1 (7 bases). CDR3 nucleotides: TGTGCCGGAAGAAGACAGGGAGGTGACGAGCAGTACTTC. It is translated as CAGRRQGGDEQYF.